These T cell receptor beta chains were read from a single sample in a study of shared clonotypes between healthy human individuals. TCRdb keeps only in-frame clones here, not all; method: immunoSEQ multiplex PCR. The data contain approximately 1.1 million clones, roughly 74% of them seen just once; the ten biggest clones take up approximately 0.52%. The specimen sequenced was memory CD4+ T cells from PBMCs. The receptors stem from a man aged 18 to 35 in good health. Some clones in this sample may be carry-over from other donors' samples. Both conserved end residues are part of each CDR3. A D gene is named only where the DNA matches it firmly. Rows may omit the clone size; those that give it use once, few, many or a size class.

clone size: .; D gene: TRBD1; V gene: TRBV4-2; J gene: TRBJ2-2; CDR3 protein: CASSQDLDRGIGELFF; CDR3 DNA: TGTGCCAGCAGCCAAGATCTTGACAGGGGTATCGGGGAGCTGTTTTTT
clone size: .; D gene: TRBD2; V gene: TRBV4-1; J gene: TRBJ2-1; CDR3 protein: CASSQGTGLGYNEQFF; CDR3 DNA: TGCGCCAGCAGCCAAGGTACGGGACTAGGCTACAATGAGCAGTTCTTC
clone size: .; D gene: .; V gene: TRBV28; J gene: TRBJ2-7; CDR3 protein: CASAGDRYEQYF; CDR3 DNA: TGTGCCAGCGCCGGGGATCGCTACGAGCAGTACTTC
clone size: .; D gene: .; V gene: TRBV7-8; J gene: TRBJ1-5; CDR3 protein: CASSFDGNQPQHF; CDR3 DNA: TGTGCCAGCAGCTTTGACGGAAATCAGCCCCAGCATTTT
clone size: .; D gene: .; V gene: TRBV2; J gene: TRBJ1-2; CDR3 protein: CASSSDRGWDYGYTF; CDR3 DNA: TGTGCCAGCAGCTCGGACAGAGGTTGGGACTATGGCTACACCTTC
clone size: .; D gene: .; V gene: TRBV28; J gene: TRBJ1-5; CDR3 protein: CASSFGSTPQHF; CDR3 DNA: TGTGCCAGCAGTTTCGGATCCACGCCCCAGCATTTT
clone size: .; D gene: .; V gene: TRBV28; J gene: TRBJ1-4; CDR3 protein: CASSPAGYTTTNEKLFF; CDR3 DNA: TGTGCCAGCAGTCCTGCAGGGTATACTACAACTAATGAAAAACTGTTTTTT
clone size: .; D gene: .; V gene: TRBV10-3; J gene: TRBJ2-7; CDR3 protein: CAITTGGTGGLGTSPYEQYF; CDR3 DNA: TGTGCCATCACAACAGGGGGCACGGGGGGACTAGGTACTTCCCCCTACGAGCAGTACTTC
clone size: .; D gene: TRBD1; V gene: TRBV7-3; J gene: TRBJ2-1; CDR3 protein: CASSSTGFRDEQFF; CDR3 DNA: TGTGCCAGCAGCTCGACAGGGTTTCGGGATGAGCAGTTCTTC
clone size: .; D gene: .; V gene: TRBV7-9; J gene: TRBJ2-2; CDR3 protein: CASSLSGTSNTGELFF; CDR3 DNA: TGTGCCAGCAGCTTATCCGGGACTTCGAACACCGGGGAGCTGTTTTTT
clone size: few; D gene: .; V gene: TRBV2; J gene: TRBJ2-7; CDR3 protein: CASRRDRADHYEQYF; CDR3 DNA: TGTGCCAGCAGGAGGGACCGGGCAGACCACTACGAGCAGTACTTC
clone size: .; D gene: .; V gene: TRBV6-1; J gene: TRBJ1-1; CDR3 protein: CASSEKGGATEAFF; CDR3 DNA: TGTGCCAGCAGTGAAAAGGGGGGGGCCACTGAAGCTTTCTTT
clone size: few; D gene: .; V gene: TRBV6-1; J gene: TRBJ2-5; CDR3 protein: CASSHYREGRETQYF; CDR3 DNA: TGTGCCAGCAGTCATTACAGGGAAGGGCGAGAGACCCAGTACTTC
clone size: .; D gene: TRBD1; V gene: TRBV28; J gene: TRBJ2-2; CDR3 protein: CASKGQGGGAGELFF; CDR3 DNA: TGTGCCAGCAAGGGACAGGGGGGCGGTGCCGGGGAGCTGTTTTTT
clone size: few; D gene: .; V gene: TRBV2; J gene: TRBJ2-2; CDR3 protein: CASRTVELFF; CDR3 DNA: TGTGCCAGCAGGACTGTGGAGCTGTTTTTT
clone size: once; D gene: .; V gene: TRBV5-4; J gene: TRBJ2-1; CDR3 protein: CASSLDRAHNEQFF; CDR3 DNA: TGTGCCAGCAGCTTGGACCGGGCACACAATGAGCAGTTCTTC
clone size: .; D gene: .; V gene: TRBV7-9; J gene: TRBJ2-7; CDR3 protein: CASSSEGRRPIYEQYF; CDR3 DNA: TGTGCCAGCAGCTCCGAGGGAAGACGCCCAATCTACGAGCAGTACTTC
clone size: .; D gene: TRBD1; V gene: TRBV4-3; J gene: TRBJ2-3; CDR3 protein: CASSPEDRGGDTQYF; CDR3 DNA: TGCGCCAGCAGCCCCGAGGACAGGGGCGGCGATACGCAGTATTTT
clone size: few; D gene: TRBD1; V gene: TRBV5-5; J gene: TRBJ1-4; CDR3 protein: CASSYTGTGREKLFF; CDR3 DNA: TGTGCCAGCAGCTATACCGGGACAGGGAGGGAAAAACTGTTTTTT
clone size: .; D gene: .; V gene: TRBV29-1; J gene: TRBJ2-7; CDR3 protein: CSVRFGQGGTYEQYF; CDR3 DNA: TGCAGCGTACGGTTCGGCCAGGGGGGCACCTACGAGCAGTACTTC
clone size: .; D gene: TRBD1; V gene: TRBV7-2; J gene: TRBJ2-7; CDR3 protein: CASSIRDRGFYEQYF; CDR3 DNA: TGTGCCAGCAGCATCCGGGACAGGGGTTTCTACGAGCAGTACTTC
clone size: once; D gene: .; V gene: TRBV5-1; J gene: TRBJ1-5; CDR3 protein: CASSFRGSPNQPQHF; CDR3 DNA: TGCGCCAGCAGCTTCAGGGGTTCCCCCAATCAGCCCCAGCATTTT
clone size: .; D gene: TRBD1; V gene: TRBV7-2; J gene: TRBJ1-1; CDR3 protein: CASMTGLATEAFF; CDR3 DNA: TGTGCCAGCATGACAGGGTTGGCCACTGAAGCTTTCTTT
clone size: many; D gene: .; V gene: TRBV7-9; J gene: TRBJ2-5; CDR3 protein: CASSLSYQETQYF; CDR3 DNA: TGTGCCAGCAGCTTAAGCTACCAAGAGACCCAGTACTTC
clone size: .; D gene: .; V gene: TRBV5-4; J gene: TRBJ1-1; CDR3 protein: CASSLNVGNTEAFF; CDR3 DNA: TGTGCCAGCAGCCTAAATGTGGGGAACACTGAAGCTTTCTTT